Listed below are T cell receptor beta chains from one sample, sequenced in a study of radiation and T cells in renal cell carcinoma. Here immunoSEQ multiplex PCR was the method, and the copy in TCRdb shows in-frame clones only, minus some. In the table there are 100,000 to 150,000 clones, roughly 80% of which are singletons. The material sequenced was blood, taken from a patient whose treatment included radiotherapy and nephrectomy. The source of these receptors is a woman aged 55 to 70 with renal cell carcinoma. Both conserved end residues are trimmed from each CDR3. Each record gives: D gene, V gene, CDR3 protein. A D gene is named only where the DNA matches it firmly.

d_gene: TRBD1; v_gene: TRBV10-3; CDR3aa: AISRQGDSNQPQH
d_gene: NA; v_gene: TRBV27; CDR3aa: ASSSMGNNYGYT
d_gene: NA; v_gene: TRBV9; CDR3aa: ASSAWISSGNEQF
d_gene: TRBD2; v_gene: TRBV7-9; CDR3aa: ASPPASGGLETQY
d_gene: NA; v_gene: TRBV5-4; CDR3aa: ASSLFMADTQY
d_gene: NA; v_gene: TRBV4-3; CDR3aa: ASSQEPDNEKLF
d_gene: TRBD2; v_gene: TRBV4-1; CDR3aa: ASSQESRGGTDTQY
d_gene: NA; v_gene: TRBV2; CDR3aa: ASTRRGREGGYT
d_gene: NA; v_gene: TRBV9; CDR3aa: ASSVLDRNAGELF
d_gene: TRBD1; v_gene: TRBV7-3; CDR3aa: ASSRTGGDEQY
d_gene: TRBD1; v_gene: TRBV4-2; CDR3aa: ASSFIRDRGFPGTDTQY
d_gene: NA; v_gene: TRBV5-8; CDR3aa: ASSLYQGGSYEQY
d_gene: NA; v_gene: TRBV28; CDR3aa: ASSLSGILLPGNTIY
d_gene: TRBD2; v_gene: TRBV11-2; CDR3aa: ASSAGGPYNEQF
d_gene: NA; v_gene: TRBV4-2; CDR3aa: ASSREQGVGTDTQY
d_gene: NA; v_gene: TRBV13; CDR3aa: ASTLSGRADTGELF
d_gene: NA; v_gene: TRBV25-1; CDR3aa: ASSEFASTGELF
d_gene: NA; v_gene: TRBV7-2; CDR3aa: ASSFIYQETQY
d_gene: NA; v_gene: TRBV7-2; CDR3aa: ASSLDSLMNTEAF
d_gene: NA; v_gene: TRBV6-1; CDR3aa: ASSTRDADYGYT
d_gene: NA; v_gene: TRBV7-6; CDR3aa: ASSSSEGRTEAF
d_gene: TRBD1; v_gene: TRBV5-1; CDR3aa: ASTTGGSINEQF
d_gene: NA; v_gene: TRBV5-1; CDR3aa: ASSSPPRGYEQY
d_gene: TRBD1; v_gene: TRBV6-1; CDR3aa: ASSRDRGGYGYT
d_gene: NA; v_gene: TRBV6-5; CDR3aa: ASSYSPQAYEQY